This TCR beta chain was captured in a study of radiotherapy plus CTLA-4 blockade in lung cancer. As for the study in general: There were objective responses in 15% to 20% of patients, and around 31% had disease control. The study, taken as a whole, reports: Reports state that early shifts in blood T cell clones, with interferon-beta, best predicted response. In blood, tumor-derived TCR clones expanded after radiotherapy plus ipilimumab.

Patients with chemo-refractory metastatic non-small-cell lung cancer received focal radiation plus CTLA-4 blockade with ipilimumab. Some clones are missing from TCRdb's copy, which holds only in-frame ones; the method was immunoSEQ multiplex PCR. Found here are tens of thousands of clones, 79% of them singletons; the top ten hold roughly a tenth. V was cut by 0 bases and J by 5 bases, with 10 bases left in between. The CDR3 is 14 amino acids. Per the germline V gene, CDR1 is MGHRA and CDR2 is YSYEKL. As to this clone: Its target is unknown.

The genes are TRBV4-1 and TRBJ1-2; D unresolved. The origin of this receptor is a human donor with non-small cell lung cancer who had a complete response to radiotherapy plus ipilimumab. The specimen comprised peripheral blood, sampled from a patient treated with radiotherapy plus ipilimumab. CDR3 amino acids: CASSQDTTEYGYTF. The CDR3 DNA follows: TGCGCCAGCAGCCAAGATACAACGGAGTATGGCTACACCTTC.